Listed below are T cell receptor beta chains from one sample, sequenced in a study of patients and donors after allogeneic stem cell transplantation. TCRdb re-called the RT-PCR reads with MiXCR, one entry per CDR3 protein. This table holds about a million distinct CDR3 sequences, approximately 19% found once. Sequenced sample: blood, either unsorted or a sorted T cell fraction (not recorded which). The receptors come from a human donor who was either an allogeneic HSCT recipient or a stem cell or donor lymphocyte infusion donor (not recorded which). It is not recorded whose cells these are; they may come from a transplant donor. The CDR3 runs from the conserved cysteine through the conserved F or W. D genes are given only for firm matches. Only part of the rows carry a size: once, few, many, or a class if the clone is expanded.

CASGLPTGQGGDTQYF,TGTGCTAGTGGTTTGCCAACCGGACAGGGGGGAGATACGCAGTATTTT,TRBV12-5,TRBJ2-3,few,TRBD1
CASSNYRGDTNVRIAKNIQYF,TGTGCCAGCAGCAATTACCGCGGGGACACCAACGTTCGAATAGCCAAAAACATTCAGTACTTC,TRBV11-2,TRBJ2-4,.,.
CASSLGGGTSSLDEQFF,TGCGCCAGCAGCCTGGGGGGCGGGACTAGCTCTCTCGATGAGCAGTTCTTC,TRBV4-3,TRBJ2-1,.,TRBD2
CASSLAGAGNTEAFF,TGCGCCAGCAGCTTGGCGGGGGCGGGGAACACTGAAGCTTTCTTT,TRBV5-1,TRBJ1-1,few,.
CASSYPQDMNTEAFF,TGTGCCAGCAGTTACCCGCAAGACATGAACACTGAAGCTTTCTTT,TRBV6-5,TRBJ1-1,few,.
CASSTRTAYLSEQFF,TGTGCCAGCAGTACCCGGACGGCGTACCTGAGTGAGCAGTTCTTC,TRBV11-3,TRBJ2-1,.,.
CASRPGQGGNTIYF,TGTGCCAGCAGACCCGGACAGGGAGGAAACACCATATATTTT,TRBV27,TRBJ1-3,many,TRBD1
CASSSPSGLGTGELFF,TGTGCCAGTTCTTCCCCGTCGGGACTTGGGACCGGGGAGCTGTTTTTT,TRBV25-1,TRBJ2-2,few,.
CSASEDTEAFF,TGCAGTGCTAGTGAGGACACTGAAGCTTTCTTT,TRBV20-1,TRBJ1-1,.,.
CASRIGTGHDSPLHF,TGTGCCAGCAGGATAGGGACAGGACATGATTCACCCCTCCACTTT,TRBV6-1,TRBJ1-6,few,TRBD1
CASSYQGMGPMNTEAFF,TGTGCCAGCAGTTACCAGGGGATGGGGCCCATGAACACTGAAGCTTTCTTT,TRBV6-7,TRBJ1-1,.,.
CASSLYGIRETQYF,TGCGCCAGCAGCTTGTATGGGATCCGGGAGACCCAGTACTTC,TRBV5-1,TRBJ2-5,.,.
CAWSGGPLGELFF,TGTGCCTGGAGTGGGGGTCCTCTCGGGGAGCTGTTTTTT,TRBV30,TRBJ2-2,.,.
CASEGQSNTGELFF,TGCGCCAGCGAGGGACAGTCGAACACCGGGGAGCTGTTTTTT,TRBV5-1,TRBJ2-2,.,TRBD1
CASSLGLKETQYF,TGTGCCAGCAGCTTAGGGCTTAAAGAGACCCAGTACTTC,TRBV7-3,TRBJ2-5,many,.
CASSYSGRGASYEQYF,TGTGCCAGCAGTTACTCTGGGCGGGGGGCGAGCTACGAGCAGTACTTC,TRBV6-5,TRBJ2-7,.,TRBD2
CASSLAPKDGYTF,TGTGCCAGCAGCTTAGCCCCAAAGGATGGCTACACCTTC,TRBV7-9,TRBJ1-2,.,.